A selection of T cell receptor beta chains follows, all from one sample in a study of cytotoxic CD8 clonotypes in ibrutinib-treated CLL. This table comes from immunoSEQ multiplex PCR, and its TCRdb copy is limited to in-frame clones, with some not included. The sample includes approximately 100,000 clones, 58% of them seen just once. This sample comprised PBMCs, obtained after 24 months of ibrutinib treatment. These receptors originate from a human donor with chronic lymphocytic leukemia. Each CDR3 is given with its conserved first and last residue. The D gene is left open where the match is weak. Clone size, where shown, is once, few, many, or a class for clones that have expanded.

V: TRBV7-9
D: -
J: TRBJ2-7
size: once
DNA: TGTGCCAGCAGCCGGACAGGCGGGACCTACGAGCAGTACTTC
CDR3: CASSRTGGTYEQYF

V: TRBV9
D: -
J: TRBJ2-3
size: few
DNA: TGTGCCAGCAGCGTAGTCGTGAGAGATACGCAGTATTTT
CDR3: CASSVVVRDTQYF

V: TRBV18
D: TRBD1
J: TRBJ1-2
size: -
DNA: TGTGCCAGCTCACCCCAGGGGGCGTCGGATGGCTACACCTTC
CDR3: CASSPQGASDGYTF

V: TRBV7-2
D: TRBD1
J: TRBJ2-5
size: -
DNA: TGTGCCAGCAGCTTAGGGGGCGGGACAGGACAAGAGACCCAGTACTTC
CDR3: CASSLGGGTGQETQYF

V: TRBV28
D: -
J: TRBJ2-7
size: -
DNA: TGTGCCAGCCAAGGGTTCTCTTCCTACGAGCAGTACTTC
CDR3: CASQGFSSYEQYF

V: TRBV4-1
D: -
J: TRBJ2-5
size: -
DNA: TGCGTCAGCAGCCAAGATCGGCAGGAAGAGACCCAGTACTTC
CDR3: CVSSQDRQEETQYF

V: TRBV5-6
D: -
J: TRBJ1-6
size: -
DNA: TGTGCCAGCAGCTTGGCCGGAGGAGTGACTTCACCCCTCCACTTT
CDR3: CASSLAGGVTSPLHF

V: TRBV5-6
D: -
J: TRBJ1-2
size: -
DNA: TGTGCCAGCAGCCTGAGGGGTCCAGCCTCGGGGGGCTACACCTTC
CDR3: CASSLRGPASGGYTF

V: TRBV5-1
D: TRBD2
J: TRBJ2-7
size: -
DNA: TGCGCCAGCAGCTGGACGGGGCGGGGGAACGACGAGCAGTACTTC
CDR3: CASSWTGRGNDEQYF

V: TRBV6-6
D: -
J: TRBJ2-7
size: -
DNA: TGTGCCAGCAGTCCCCCGGAGACCTACGAGCAGTACTTC
CDR3: CASSPPETYEQYF

V: TRBV5-1
D: TRBD1
J: TRBJ2-7
size: -
DNA: TGCGCCAGCAGCCGGGACAGGGAAGGCGAGCAGTACTTC
CDR3: CASSRDREGEQYF

V: TRBV6-5
D: -
J: TRBJ2-7
size: -
DNA: TGTGCCAGCAGCTACGGCCCCCTAACTAAAGAGCAGTACTTC
CDR3: CASSYGPLTKEQYF

V: TRBV5-6
D: TRBD1
J: TRBJ2-3
size: -
DNA: TGTGCCAGCAGCTCGTTTGGGGACAGGACTAGCACAGATACGCAGTATTTT
CDR3: CASSSFGDRTSTDTQYF

V: TRBV29-1
D: -
J: TRBJ1-1
size: -
DNA: TGCAGCGTTGAGGGCTGGGTGGACACTGAAGCTTTCTTT
CDR3: CSVEGWVDTEAFF

V: TRBV4-2
D: -
J: TRBJ2-7
size: -
DNA: TGTGCCAGCAGCCAAGAGACAAGGAGCTCCTACGAGCAGTACTTC
CDR3: CASSQETRSSYEQYF

V: TRBV27
D: -
J: TRBJ2-7
size: -
DNA: TGTGCCAGCGTCCGAGCTACCCCGCCTCTCGAGCAGTACTTC
CDR3: CASVRATPPLEQYF

V: TRBV7-6
D: -
J: TRBJ1-1
size: -
DNA: TGTGCCAGCAGCCGGGACACGGACACTGAAGCTTTCTTT
CDR3: CASSRDTDTEAFF

V: TRBV5-7
D: TRBD1
J: TRBJ1-6
size: -
DNA: TGTGCCAGCAGCCGACAGGGGCTGGATTCACCCCTCCACTTT
CDR3: CASSRQGLDSPLHF

V: TRBV30
D: -
J: TRBJ2-5
size: -
DNA: TGTGCCTGGAGTGTAAACGGCGAGACCCAGTACTTC
CDR3: CAWSVNGETQYF

V: TRBV6-1
D: -
J: TRBJ2-3
size: -
DNA: TGTGCCGGACGGCGGGGACTCCCCACAGATACGCAGTATTTT
CDR3: CAGRRGLPTDTQYF

V: TRBV6-1
D: -
J: TRBJ1-3
size: few
DNA: TGTGCCAGCAGTGAACGGGTTGGAAACACCATATATTTT
CDR3: CASSERVGNTIYF

V: TRBV6-6
D: -
J: TRBJ1-3
size: -
DNA: TGTGCCAGCAGCCCAACACGAAACACCATATATTTT
CDR3: CASSPTRNTIYF

V: TRBV19
D: -
J: TRBJ1-1
size: -
DNA: TGTGCCAGTAGTATCTGGACTGAAGCTTTCTTT
CDR3: CASSIWTEAFF

V: TRBV6-4
D: -
J: TRBJ1-1
size: once
DNA: TGTGCCAGCAGCGGGACGGTGAACACTGAAGCTTTCTTT
CDR3: CASSGTVNTEAFF

V: TRBV14
D: -
J: TRBJ2-3
size: -
DNA: TGTGCCAGCAGCCAAGGTACGGGTCCCGCAGATACGCAGTATTTT
CDR3: CASSQGTGPADTQYF

V: TRBV15
D: TRBD2
J: TRBJ2-7
size: -
DNA: TGTGCCACCAGCACGGGCGGGGGAATCTACGAGCAGTACTTC
CDR3: CATSTGGGIYEQYF

V: TRBV6-7
D: TRBD2
J: TRBJ2-1
size: -
DNA: TGTGCCAGCAGAAGACTGCTAGCGGCCTCCGGGAATGAGCAGTTCTTC
CDR3: CASRRLLAASGNEQFF

V: TRBV5-1
D: -
J: TRBJ2-5
size: -
DNA: TGCGCCAGCAGCCAGCAGGGGAGGGGAGAGACCCAGTACTTC
CDR3: CASSQQGRGETQYF

V: TRBV5-8
D: TRBD1
J: TRBJ1-6
size: -
DNA: TGTGCCAGCAGCCGAATCACAGGGGATTATAATTCACCCCTCCACTTT
CDR3: CASSRITGDYNSPLHF

V: TRBV2
D: -
J: TRBJ1-1
size: -
DNA: TGTGCCAGCAGTGAAGGCGGTCCCCTCTTT
CDR3: CASSEGGPLF

V: TRBV14
D: TRBD1
J: TRBJ2-7
size: -
DNA: TGTGCCAGCAGCAGGGACAGGGTGACCTACGAGCAGTACTTC
CDR3: CASSRDRVTYEQYF